The 6 T cell receptor beta chains presented below share a single source sample, sequenced in a study of identical twins. TCRdb re-called the 5' RACE reads with MiXCR, one entry per CDR3 protein. The table includes a few hundred thousand distinct CDR3 sequences, about 16% detected once. The data also belong to a second study, concerning yellow fever vaccine responses in identical twins.

Sequenced sample: CD4+ T cells sorted from blood. The receptors shown here come from a woman aged 18 to 35 in good health.

This clonotype came up once. The chain recombines TRBV7-2 with TRBJ2-7; D may be TRBD2 (8 bases). This CDR3 has 13 residues. V lost 6 bases to trimming and J lost 5 bases, with 14 bases between them. Germline values: CDR1 SGHTA, CDR2 FQGNSA. CDR3 coding DNA: TGTGCCAGCAGGTCGGGAGGGGGCCACGAGCAGTACGTC. Protein: CASRSGGGHEQYV.

This clonotype has a handful of counts. This chain connects TRBV5-1 to TRBJ2-1; 9 bases are a match to TRBD2. Trimming at V came to 1 base and at J to 10 bases, leaving 9 bases not matched to a gene. The CDR3 is 15 residues long. Per the germline V gene, CDR1 is SGHRS and CDR2 is YFSETQ. CDR3 amino acids: CASSLNGGRASEQFF. The CDR3 region has the DNA TGCGCCAGCAGCTTGAACGGCGGGAGGGCGTCGGAGCAGTTCTTC.

This clonotype has a handful of counts. The gene calls are TRBV24-1 and TRBJ1-2, with 8 bases identical to TRBD1. V shed 2 bases and J 0 bases; nucleotides not matched to a gene: 1. This CDR3 comprises 15 residues. Germline CDR1 and CDR2: KGHDR and SFDVKD. For the CDR3, the DNA is TGTGCCACCAGTGATTCCAGGGGGCCTAACTATGGCTACACCTTC. The encoded protein is CATSDSRGPNYGYTF.

To note about this clonotype: An end of the junction does not agree with germline; a read error may underlie this. This rearrangement joins TRBV24-1 to TRBJ2-6, with 8 bases fitting TRBD1. Germline V lookup: CDR1 KGHDR, CDR2 SFDVKD. This CDR3 is 16 amino acids long. The CDR3 DNA sequence: TGTGCCACCTGTGATCCCCAGGGGGCAGGGTCCAACGTCCTGACTTTC. It codes for CATCDPQGAGSNVLTF.

The table lists this clonotype with a few counts. V usage is TRBV7-9 and J usage is TRBJ1-4, with no clear D. V was shortened by 5 bases and J by 0 bases, with 13 bases between the two germline ends. The CDR3 covers 16 residues. Germline values: CDR1 SEHNR, CDR2 FQNEAQ (reference sequence). The CDR3 nucleotides read TGTGCCAGCAGCCCGGACCTGACCTCAACTAATGAAAAACTGTTTTTT. Translated: CASSPDLTSTNEKLFF.

The CDR3 DNA reads as TGTGCCAGCAGCTCCGGGCCCCTCTGCTCCAAAAACATTCAGTACTTC. Its translation: CASSSGPLCSKNIQYF. The gene calls are TRBV5-6 and TRBJ2-4; D not certain. From germline, CDR1 is SGHDT and CDR2 YYEEEE. The CDR3 has 16 residues. Trimming removed 3 bases at V and 2 bases at J, with 15 bases between.